The source of this T cell receptor (beta chain) is a study of siplizumab effects on memory and regulatory T cells (dated by TCRdb to about 2019). As for the study more broadly: The effect of the anti-CD2 antibody siplizumab on alloreactive T-cell subsets was examined in allogeneic mixed lymphocyte reactions constructed from human PBMCs. Broad study findings and their caveats: Whether proliferating Tregs from siplizumab cultures actually had suppressive function was not functionally confirmed. Of the alloreactive CD4+ clones that could be mapped, the Treg-derived share averaged around 70% with siplizumab compared with approximately 25% in control reactions. About 80-97% of proliferating CD4+ or CD8+ clones could not be given a naive or memory phenotype. Because sequences below about 10^-5 frequency were poorly captured, only a minor fraction of alloreactive clones could be mapped to unstimulated subsets. Unstimulated naive T cells appeared more diverse than memory T cells, and naive cells seemed to contribute substantially to the alloresponse. The cumulative frequency of alloreactive sequences that could be traced back to unstimulated CD4+ memory T cells was significantly reduced by siplizumab.

Concerning this clone: Its recognized antigen is unknown. It has no much larger one-base neighbor in the sample; base qualities were not kept.

To prepare the library, the immunoSEQ multiplex PCR assay was applied. Approximately 100,000 TCR templates per sample were assayed on the deep sequencing platform. Genomic DNA extracted from sorted T cells was used for TCRbeta CDR3 sequencing. The authors' pipeline ran thus. Clonal analysis of TCRbeta CDR3 data was done in the R programming language. Unstimulated samples were compared with post-reaction CFSE-low samples to define alloreactive CD4+ and CD8+ clones. Alloreactive CD4+ clones were assigned to regulatory or non-regulatory origin by matching sequences to sorted unstimulated Treg and non-Treg repertoires. Sourced from immuneACCESS, this table was stored by TCRdb with only in-frame sequences that have V and J called. A share of the clones is absent; for the studies checked, an unresolved V gene accounts for under half, and the remainder has no known explanation. V, J and clone size were drawn from that table, and D and trimming were deduced from the DNA. This sample is represented by approximately 110,000 clones; about 92% of them were singletons. The ten largest clones add up to about 0.32% of the sample.

Sorted unstimulated T cells and proliferating T cells recovered from mixed lymphocyte reactions underwent TCRbeta CDR3 sequencing. Fresh whole blood from approximately 9 HLA-typed healthy donors was used to isolate PBMCs. From its cysteine to its phenylalanine, the CDR3 spans 19 amino acids. Of the read, only the CDR3 DNA is kept; its 57 bases are in frame from base 1. Via the germline V gene, CDR1 is KGHSH and CDR2 LQKENI. V is pared back by 2 bases and J by 2 bases, with 21 bases lying between the germline termini. This sequence was found in a human donor in good health. Sequenced material: CD4+ T cells sorted from blood. The V and J genes are TRBV18 and TRBJ2-2; TRBD1 is perhaps the D gene, given 5 matching bases. The DNA reads TGTGCCAGCTCACCAAGGGGAAGTACTGGCGGAAGAAACACCGGGGAGCTGTTTTTT. This gives the protein CASSPRGSTGGRNTGELFF.